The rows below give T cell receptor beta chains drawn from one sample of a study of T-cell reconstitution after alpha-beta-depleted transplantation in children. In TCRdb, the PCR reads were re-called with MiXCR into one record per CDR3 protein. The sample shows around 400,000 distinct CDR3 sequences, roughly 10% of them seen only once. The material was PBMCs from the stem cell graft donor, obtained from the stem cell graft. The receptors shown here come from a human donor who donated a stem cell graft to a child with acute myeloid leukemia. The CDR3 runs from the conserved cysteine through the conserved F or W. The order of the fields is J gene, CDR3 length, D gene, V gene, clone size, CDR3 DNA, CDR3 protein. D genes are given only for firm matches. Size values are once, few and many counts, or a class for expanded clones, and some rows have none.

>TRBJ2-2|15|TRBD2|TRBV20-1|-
TGCAGTGCCCTCTCAAGCAGCGGGAGCACCGGGGAGCTGTTTTTT
CSALSSSGSTGELFF
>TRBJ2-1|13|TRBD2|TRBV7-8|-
TGTGCCAGCAGCTTGGGGCCGCGGGGGTTCCAGTTCTTC
CASSLGPRGFQFF
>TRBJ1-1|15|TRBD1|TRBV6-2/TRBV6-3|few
TGTGCCAGCAGACGGGACAGGAAATTGATCACTGAAGCTTTCTTT
CASRRDRKLITEAFF
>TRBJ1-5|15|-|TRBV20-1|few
TGCAGTGCTAGAGAGACAGGAGACTACAATCAGCCCCAGCATTTT
CSARETGDYNQPQHF
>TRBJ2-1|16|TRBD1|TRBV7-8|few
TGTGCCAGCAGCTCAGGGGGGACAGGCCTTTACAATGAGCAGTTCTTC
CASSSGGTGLYNEQFF
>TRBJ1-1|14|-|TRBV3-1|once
TGTGCCAGCAGCCCCTGGGACAAAAACACTGAAGCTTTCTTT
CASSPWDKNTEAFF
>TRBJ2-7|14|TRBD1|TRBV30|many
TGTGCCTGGAGAGTCCAAGGGGGCAGTTACGAGCAGTACTTC
CAWRVQGGSYEQYF
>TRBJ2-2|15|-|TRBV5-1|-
TGCGCCAGCAGCTTGCTCCCTACGAACACCGGGGAGCTGTTTTTT
CASSLLPTNTGELFF
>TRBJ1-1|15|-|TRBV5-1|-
TGCGCCAGCAGCTCCACGCCGCCATCGAACACTGAAGCTTTCTTT
CASSSTPPSNTEAFF
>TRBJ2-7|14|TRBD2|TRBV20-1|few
TGCAGTGCTAGACTAGCGGGAGGGCCCTACGAGCAGTACTTC
CSARLAGGPYEQYF
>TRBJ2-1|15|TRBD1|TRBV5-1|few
TGCGCCAGCAGCTTGGCGGGCGACAGGGGCAATGAGCAGTTCTTC
CASSLAGDRGNEQFF
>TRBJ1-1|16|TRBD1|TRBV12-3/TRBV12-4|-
TGTGCCAGCAGTCCCCGTCCCGGGACAGGGTACACTGAAGCTTTCTTT
CASSPRPGTGYTEAFF
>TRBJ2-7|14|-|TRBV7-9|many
TGTGCCAGCAGCTTAGCGTTGAGTGGGGACGTGCAGTACTTC
CASSLALSGDVQYF
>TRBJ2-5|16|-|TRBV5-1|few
TGCGCCAGCAGCTTGGGGGACACCTCAAGAAGAGAGACCCAGTACTTC
CASSLGDTSRRETQYF
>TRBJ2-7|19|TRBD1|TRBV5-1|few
TGCGCCAGCAGCTTGTCAGACCCAGAACAGGGGACAGGGGACTACGAGCAGTACTTC
CASSLSDPEQGTGDYEQYF
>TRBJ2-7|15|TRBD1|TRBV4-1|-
TGCGCCAGCAGCCAATCAGGACAGGGCTTCGACGAGCAGTACTTC
CASSQSGQGFDEQYF
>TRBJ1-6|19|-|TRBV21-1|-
TGTGCCAGCAGCAAAGAAGAGGGAGACCGACGCTCCTATAATTCACCCCTCCACTTT
CASSKEEGDRRSYNSPLHF
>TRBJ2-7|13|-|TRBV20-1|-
TGCAGTGCTAGGACAGGCATAACCTACGAGCAGTACTTC
CSARTGITYEQYF
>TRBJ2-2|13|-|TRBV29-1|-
TGCAGCGTTGAAGCCACGAACACCGGGGAGCTGTTTTTT
CSVEATNTGELFF
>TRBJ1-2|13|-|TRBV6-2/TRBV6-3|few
TGTGCCAGCAGTTACGAACAGGGACGGAGCTACACCTTC
CASSYEQGRSYTF
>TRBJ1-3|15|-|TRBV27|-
TGTGCCAGCAGTTTTCAACTTGATACTGGAAACACCATATATTTT
CASSFQLDTGNTIYF
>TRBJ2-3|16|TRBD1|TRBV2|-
TGTGCCAGCAGTGAAGCGCGGGCAGGGGGCGTCTTAACGCAGTATTTT
CASSEARAGGVLTQYF
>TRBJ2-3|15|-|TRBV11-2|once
TGTGCCAGCAGCTTAGACGGGCACAACACAGATACGCAGTATTTT
CASSLDGHNTDTQYF
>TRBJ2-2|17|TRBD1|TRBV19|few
TGTGCCAGTAGTATAGGGGGGACAGCGAAGAACACCGGGGAGCTGTTTTTT
CASSIGGTAKNTGELFF
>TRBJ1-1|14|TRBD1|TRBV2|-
TGTGCCAGCACGGATCGGCGACAGGGGGCTGAAGCTTTCTTT
CASTDRRQGAEAFF
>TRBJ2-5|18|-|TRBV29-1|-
TGCAGCGTTGAACGACCCATCGGGCCCCTTTTTCCTCCCGAGACCCATTACTTC
CSVERPIGPLFPPETHYF
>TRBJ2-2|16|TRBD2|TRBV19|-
TGTGCCAGTAGTATCAGGCGGGGGGGCTTGACCGGGGAGCTGTTTTTT
CASSIRRGGLTGELFF
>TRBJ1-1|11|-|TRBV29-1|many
TGCAGCGTTCTACAGAACACTGAAGCTTTCTTT
CSVLQNTEAFF
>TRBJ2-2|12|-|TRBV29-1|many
TGCAGCGCTCGGACTCCACCCGGGGAGCTGTTTTTT
CSARTPPGELFF
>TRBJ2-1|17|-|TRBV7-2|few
TGTGCCAGCAGCCCGAGATCACTCGGAGGCTCCTACAATGAGCAGTTCTTC
CASSPRSLGGSYNEQFF
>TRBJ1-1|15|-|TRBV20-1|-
TGCAGTGCTAGAGATCGGCGGTTTGCTCGGACTGAAGCTTTCTTT
CSARDRRFARTEAFF
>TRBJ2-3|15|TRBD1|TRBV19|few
TGTGCCAGTCGCCTGGGACAGGGTACAACAGATACGCAGTATTTT
CASRLGQGTTDTQYF
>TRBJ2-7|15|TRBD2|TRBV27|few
TGTGCCAGCAGACCCGACGGACTAGCGGGAGACGAGCAGTACTTC
CASRPDGLAGDEQYF
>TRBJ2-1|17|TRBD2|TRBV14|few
TGTGCCAGCAGCCAAGTCCCCCTAGCGGGCATTTTCAATGAGCAGTTCTTC
CASSQVPLAGIFNEQFF
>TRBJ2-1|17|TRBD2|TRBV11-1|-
TGTGCCAGCAGCTTAGCTTTCGGACTAGCTTCCTACAATGAGCAGTTCTTC
CASSLAFGLASYNEQFF
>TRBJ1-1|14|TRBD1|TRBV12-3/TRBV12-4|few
TGTGCCAGCAAATCGACAGGGGGCAACACTGAAGCTTTCTTT
CASKSTGGNTEAFF
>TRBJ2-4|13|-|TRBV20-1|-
TGCAGTGCTAGAGATGCCCCCAGCTTCCCCCGGTACTTC
CSARDAPSFPRYF
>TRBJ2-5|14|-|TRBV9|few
TGTGCCAGCAGCGGCGGACTATCCCAAGAGACCCAGTACTTC
CASSGGLSQETQYF
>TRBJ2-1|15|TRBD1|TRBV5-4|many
TGTGCCAGCAGCTTGGGACAGGGACAAGCCAATGAGCAGTTCTTC
CASSLGQGQANEQFF
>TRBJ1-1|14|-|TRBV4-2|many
TGTGCCAGCAGCCAAGGTTCTACGGTAGGTGAAGCTTTCTTT
CASSQGSTVGEAFF
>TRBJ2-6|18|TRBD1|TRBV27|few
TGTGCCAGCAGTTTACTTCGGGACAGGGTAGCTGGGGCCAACGTCCTGACTTTC
CASSLLRDRVAGANVLTF
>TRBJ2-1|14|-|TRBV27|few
TGTGCCAGCAGTTTCGGAGCTAGCGTGGCTGAGCAGTTCTTC
CASSFGASVAEQFF
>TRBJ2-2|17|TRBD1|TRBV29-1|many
TGCAGCGTTGAGCTTGGACCGGGACAGGGAATAATCGGGGAGCTGTTTTTT
CSVELGPGQGIIGELFF
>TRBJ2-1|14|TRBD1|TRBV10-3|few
TGTGCCATACAGGGGGGAGCTCCCTACAATGAGCAGTTCTTC
CAIQGGAPYNEQFF
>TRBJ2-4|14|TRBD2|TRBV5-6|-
TGTGCCAGCAGCCTTCTAGCGGGAGCGTACATTCAGTACTTC
CASSLLAGAYIQYF
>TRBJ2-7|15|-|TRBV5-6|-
TGTGCCAGCAGACGTCTTGGGGAAGAGGACTACGAGCAGTACTTC
CASRRLGEEDYEQYF
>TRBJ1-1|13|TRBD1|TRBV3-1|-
TGTGCCAGCAGCCCGACAGGGGCCACTGAAGCTTTCTTT
CASSPTGATEAFF
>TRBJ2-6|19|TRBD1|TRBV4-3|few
TGCGCCAGCAGCCAAGACCCGACAGGGTTTAGCTCTGGGGCCAACGTCCTGACTTTC
CASSQDPTGFSSGANVLTF
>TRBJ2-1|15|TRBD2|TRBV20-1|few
TGCAGTGCTAGTTTGAGCGGGAGATTCGACAATGAGCAGTTCTTC
CSASLSGRFDNEQFF
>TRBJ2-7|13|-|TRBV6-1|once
TGTGCCAGCAGTGGGGACACCACCTACGAGCAGTACTTC
CASSGDTTYEQYF
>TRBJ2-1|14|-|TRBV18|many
TGTGCCAGCTCACCACGTGCGACTAGGAATGAGCAGTTCTTC
CASSPRATRNEQFF
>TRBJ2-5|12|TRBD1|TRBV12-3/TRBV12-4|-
TGTGCCAGCCAGGGACAGGAGGAGACCCAGTACTTC
CASQGQEETQYF
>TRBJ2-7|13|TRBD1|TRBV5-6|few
TGTGCCAGCAGCTCGGACAGGAACTACGAGCAGTACTTC
CASSSDRNYEQYF
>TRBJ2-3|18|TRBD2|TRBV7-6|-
TGTGCCAGCAGCTTGCGACTAGCGGGAGGGCCTTTTGCAGATACGCAGTATTTT
CASSLRLAGGPFADTQYF
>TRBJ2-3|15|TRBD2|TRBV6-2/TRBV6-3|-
TGTGCCAGCAGGACTAGCGGGGGGCGCACAGATACGCAGTATTTT
CASRTSGGRTDTQYF
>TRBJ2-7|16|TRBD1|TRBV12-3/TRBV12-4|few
TGTGCCAGCAGTTTAGCGCACGGACAGGTCTCCTACGAGCAGTACTTC
CASSLAHGQVSYEQYF
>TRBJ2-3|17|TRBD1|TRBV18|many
TGTGCCAGCTCCAGGTACGTTGGACAGGAAAGCACAGATACGCAGTATTTT
CASSRYVGQESTDTQYF
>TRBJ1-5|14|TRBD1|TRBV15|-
TGTGCCACCAGCAGGACAGGGGGTCATCAGCCCCAGCATTTT
CATSRTGGHQPQHF
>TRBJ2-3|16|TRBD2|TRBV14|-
TGTGCCAGCAGCCAGCTAGCGGGATTTAGCACAGATACGCAGTATTTT
CASSQLAGFSTDTQYF